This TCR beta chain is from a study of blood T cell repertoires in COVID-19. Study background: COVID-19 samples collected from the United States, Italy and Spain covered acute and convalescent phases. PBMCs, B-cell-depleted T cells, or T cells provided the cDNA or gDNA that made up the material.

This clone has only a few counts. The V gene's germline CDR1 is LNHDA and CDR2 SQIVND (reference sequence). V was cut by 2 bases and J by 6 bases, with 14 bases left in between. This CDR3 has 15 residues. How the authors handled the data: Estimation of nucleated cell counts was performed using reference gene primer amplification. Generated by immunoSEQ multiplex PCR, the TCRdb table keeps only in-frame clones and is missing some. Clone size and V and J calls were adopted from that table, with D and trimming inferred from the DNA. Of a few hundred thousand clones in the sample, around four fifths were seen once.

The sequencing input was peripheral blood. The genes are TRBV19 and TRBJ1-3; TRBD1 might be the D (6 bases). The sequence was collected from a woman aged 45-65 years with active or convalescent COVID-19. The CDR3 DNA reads TGTGCCAGTAGTATACCCCAGGGGCTGGAAAACACCATATATTTT. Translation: CASSIPQGLENTIYF. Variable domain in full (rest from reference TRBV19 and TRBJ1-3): DGGITQSPKYLFRKEGQNVTLSCEQNLNHDAMYWYRQDPGQGLRLIYYSQIVNDFQKGDIAEGYSVSREKKESFPLTVTSAQKNPTAFYLCASSIPQGLENTIYFGEGSWLTVV.